This T cell receptor (beta chain) emerged from a study of blood T cell repertoires in COVID-19. As for the study in general: Donors in the United States, Italy and Spain gave samples during acute or convalescent COVID-19. In each case, the material was cDNA or gDNA derived from T cells, B-cell-depleted T cells, or PBMCs.

Per the original methods: Reference gene primer amplification yielded estimated nucleated cell counts. Sequenced by immunoSEQ multiplex PCR; TCRdb stores in-frame clones only, minus some. The V and J calls and clone size are taken from that table; D and trimming were inferred from the DNA. The data show more than 150,000 clones, approximately 80% seen once. Enrolled through a virtual design, the participants were between roughly 18 and 90 years of age and came from under 25 US areas. From germline, CDR1 is KGHDR and CDR2 SFDVKD. J lost 5 bases, V lost 7 bases, and 5 bases had no gene match. The CDR3 sequence is 13 residues long.

V and J are TRBV24-1 and TRBJ2-5, with 8 bases that match TRBD1. The specimen was PBMCs or T cells enriched from blood (not recorded which). The clonotype originates from a man between 50 and 59 years old who had recovered from COVID-19. CDR3 amino acids: CATRPDRDETQYF. The CDR3 DNA reads as TGTGCCACCAGGCCGGACAGGGATGAGACCCAGTACTTC.